Shown below are 11 T cell receptor beta chains from a single sample sequenced in a study of long-term antiretroviral therapy in people with HIV. Run at survey level, the immunoSEQ assay was version v3.0. Some clones are missing from TCRdb's copy, which holds only in-frame ones; the method was immunoSEQ multiplex PCR. This sample carries roughly 16,000 clones, 60% to 85% of them seen once, and the ten largest clones take 11%. The sequences come from unsorted PBMCs, collected 2.3 years after starting antiretroviral therapy. The receptor set was obtained from a woman aged 40-49 years with HIV.

V and J are TRBV5-6 and TRBJ2-3, with TRBD1 as a possible D gene (6 bases). Germline V gene lookup returns CDR1 SGHDT and CDR2 YYEEEE. This CDR3 contains 15 residues. V lost 6 bases to trimming and J lost 2 bases, with 16 bases between them. The CDR3 nucleotides are TGTGCCAGCACGGAACAGGGAAGATACACAGATACGCAGTATTTT. Translated, it gives CASTEQGRYTDTQYF.

The rearrangement joins TRBV2 to TRBJ1-5; 11 bases line up with TRBD1. The germline CDR1 and CDR2 sequences are SNHLY and FYNNEI. With 8 bases clipped from V and 4 bases from J, the junction kept 13 bases outside the gene matches. CDR3 length equals 17 residues. The DNA for the CDR3 is TGTGCCAGCCGATTCTCGGGACAGGGGGACGTAAATCAGCCCCAGCATTTT. This gives the protein CASRFSGQGDVNQPQHF.

This chain links TRBV7-9 with TRBJ1-2, with a possible D match to TRBD1 (5 bases). V was trimmed by 5 bases and J by 4 bases, leaving 20 bases between them. Germline V gives CDR1 SEHNR, CDR2 FQNEAQ (reference sequence). The CDR3 covers 16 residues. In DNA form, the CDR3 reads TGTGCCAGCAGCCTGGAGCAGGGTTTCCTTCCCTATGGCTACACCTTC. It translates to CASSLEQGFLPYGYTF.

This chain links TRBV6-1 with TRBJ1-2; 8 nucleotides line up with TRBD1. The CDR3 is 16 amino acids. Unmatched junction bases numbered 12, after V lost 3 bases and J lost 6 bases. CDR1 is MNHNS and CDR2 is SASEGT in the germline V gene. This CDR3 reads CASSEGKGSGGDGYTF. Written as DNA, the CDR3 is TGTGCCAGCAGTGAGGGGAAAGGTTCAGGGGGCGATGGCTACACCTTC.

The chain carries TRBV21-1 and TRBJ1-5; the DNA was not used to check the table's D call, TRBD1. TRBV21-1 is a pseudogene. This CDR3 spans 16 amino acids. In nucleotides, the CDR3 is TGTGCCAGCGCAGAACTCGGACAGGGGGCTGATCAGCCCCAGCATTTT. It codes for CASAELGQGADQPQHF.

The V and J genes are TRBV5-4 and TRBJ1-1; no reliable D call. Germline values: CDR1 SGHNT, CDR2 YYREEE (reference sequence). This CDR3 comprises 14 residues. V was shortened by 4 bases and J by 10 bases, with 20 bases between the two germline ends. The DNA of the CDR3 is TGTGCCAGCAGCCCATACGACCCGGCGAGAGGAGCTTTCTTT. This sequence encodes CASSPYDPARGAFF.

The V and J genes are TRBV15 and TRBJ2-2; possibly TRBD2 for D (5 bases). V lost 2 bases, J lost 1 base, and 11 bases lay in between. The CDR3 totals 16 residues. Germline lookup yields CDR1 LNHNV and CDR2 YYDKDF (reference sequence). The CDR3 loop reads CATSRFEDLNTGELFF. As DNA, the CDR3 is TGTGCCACCAGCAGATTCGAGGACTTGAACACCGGGGAGCTGTTTTTT.

This clone was detected only once. In nucleotides, the CDR3 is TGCAGTGCGGTCGGGGATGAGCAGTTCTTC. It specifies CSAVGDEQFF. The V and J genes are TRBV20-1 and TRBJ2-1; maybe TRBD2 (5 bases). The CDR3 runs 10 residues. V shed 6 bases and J shed 8 bases, with 8 bases lying between them. Germline V CDR1 and CDR2: DFQATT, SNEGSKA (reference sequence).

The chain is built from TRBV4-1 and TRBJ1-1; D remains ambiguous. CDR3 size: 15 residues. V shed 0 bases and J shed 0 bases, with 8 bases lying between them. The germline gives CDR1 MGHRA, CDR2 YSYEKL. The CDR3 nucleotides are TGCGCCAGCAGCCAAGAAGGGTTCGTGAACACTGAAGCTTTCTTT. Protein sequence: CASSQEGFVNTEAFF.

The chain links TRBV2 to TRBJ2-6; D is undetermined. The CDR3 contains 14 residues. Germline CDR1 SNHLY, CDR2 FYNNEI. The V end was cut by 8 bases, the J end by 2 bases, with 10 bases between. The CDR3 region is CASLSSAGANVLTF. In DNA form, the CDR3 reads TGTGCCAGCCTAAGCTCTGCTGGGGCCAACGTCCTGACTTTC.

The rearrangement links TRBV6-4 to TRBJ2-3; D possibly corresponds to TRBD2 (5 bases). The CDR3 has 16 amino acids. Trimming removed 2 bases from V and 6 bases from J, with 18 bases in between. Germline CDR1 reads MRHNA; CDR2 reads SNTAGT. The CDR3 sequence is CASSDAFGKAEDTQYF. In DNA form, the CDR3 reads TGTGCCAGCAGTGACGCTTTCGGGAAAGCAGAGGATACGCAGTATTTT.